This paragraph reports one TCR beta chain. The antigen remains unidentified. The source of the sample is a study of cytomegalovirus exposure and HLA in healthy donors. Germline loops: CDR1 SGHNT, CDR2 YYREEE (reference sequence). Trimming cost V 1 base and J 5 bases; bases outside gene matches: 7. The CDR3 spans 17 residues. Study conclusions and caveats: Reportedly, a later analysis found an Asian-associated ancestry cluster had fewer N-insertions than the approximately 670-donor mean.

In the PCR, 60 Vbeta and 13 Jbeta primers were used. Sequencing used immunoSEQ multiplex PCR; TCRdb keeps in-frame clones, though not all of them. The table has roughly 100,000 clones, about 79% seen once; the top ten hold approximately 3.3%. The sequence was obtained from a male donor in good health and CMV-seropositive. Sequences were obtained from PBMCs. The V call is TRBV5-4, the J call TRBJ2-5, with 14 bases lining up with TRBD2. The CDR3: CASSLMTSGGDGETQYF. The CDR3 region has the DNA TGTGCCAGCAGCTTGATGACTAGCGGGGGGGACGGGGAGACCCAGTACTTC.